This T cell receptor (beta chain) was recorded in a study of T cell changes during pregnancy in multiple sclerosis. Assay used: immunoSEQ multiplex PCR; TCRdb lists only in-frame clones, some missing. Among 28,000 or so clones listed, roughly nine tenths were seen once. With V trimmed by 6 bases and J by 7 bases, 11 bases remained unmatched. The CDR3 is 14 amino acids. Per the germline V gene, CDR1 is SNHLY and CDR2 is FYNNEI. The sequenced sample was CD4+ T cells from peripheral blood mononuclear cells, obtained in the second trimester of pregnancy. The chain couples TRBV2 to TRBJ1-1; 7 positions agree with TRBD1. The sequence was obtained from a female donor with multiple sclerosis, enrolled in a pregnancy study. The CDR3 DNA follows: TGTGCCAGCAGCGCCACCGGGACAGAGTATGAAGCTTTCTTT. Encoded protein: CASSATGTEYEAFF.